The present T cell receptor beta chain was sequenced within a study of T cells in Graves' hyperthyroidism and ophthalmopathy. As for the study in general: Initial diagnosis, before any treatment, was when peripheral blood was collected. Findings and caveats of the study: Ophthalmopathy prediction by the model preceded onset by a median about 6.3 months.

Trimming removed 1 base from V and 7 bases from J; junction bases left unmatched: 0. The germline CDR1 and CDR2 sequences are MDHEN and SYDVKM. This CDR3 is built from 13 residues. Orbital computed tomography and thyroid ultrasound, together with serum TRAb and thyroxine and clinical symptoms, were used for diagnoses. This clonotype was observed many times. Its matching antigen is unknown. The CDR3 regions of TCR beta were amplified from RNA transcripts. The study used the HTBI primer set for a first-round RT-PCR of the TCR CDR3. TCRdb called the multiplex PCR reads again in MiXCR, with one record for every CDR3 protein. Of a few hundred thousand distinct CDR3 sequences in the sample, about 15% are singletons; the top ten hold roughly a quarter.

The sample comprised blood. The chain has TRBV28 and TRBJ2-1, with TRBD1 identical over 8 bases. The TCR was taken from a woman under 30 with Graves' hyperthyroidism that later progressed to Graves' ophthalmopathy. CDR3 region: CASSLYRGNEQFF. The CDR3 DNA follows: TGTGCCAGCAGTTTATACAGGGGGAATGAGCAGTTCTTC. Full variable domain (missing parts from reference TRBV28 and TRBJ2-1): DVKVTQSSRYLVKRTGEKVFLECVQDMDHENMFWYRQDPGLGLRLIYFSYDVKMKEKGDIPEGYSVSREKKERFSLILESASTNQTSMYLCASSLYRGNEQFFGPGTRLTVL.